This T cell receptor (beta chain) was recorded in a study of blood T cell repertoires in COVID-19. Looking at the study overall: Sources were T cells, B-cell-depleted T cells, or PBMCs; the material itself was cDNA or gDNA.

Germline CDR1 SEHNR, CDR2 FQNEAQ (reference sequence). Trimming took 2 bases from V and 4 from J, leaving 18 bases between them. This CDR3 spans 16 amino acids. This clone was observed a handful of times. Produced via immunoSEQ multiplex PCR; TCRdb's table is partial and in-frame only. The sample has roughly 280,000 clones; around nine tenths are singletons. The J gene is TRBJ2-7, the V gene TRBV7-9; maybe TRBD1 (5 bases). This sequence was found in a woman aged 25 to 39 with COVID-19, enrolled during active disease. Material for sequencing was peripheral blood. CDR3 region: CASSLFSGNRPYEQYF. The CDR3 DNA follows: TGTGCCAGCAGCTTATTCTCGGGCAACAGGCCTTACGAGCAGTACTTC.